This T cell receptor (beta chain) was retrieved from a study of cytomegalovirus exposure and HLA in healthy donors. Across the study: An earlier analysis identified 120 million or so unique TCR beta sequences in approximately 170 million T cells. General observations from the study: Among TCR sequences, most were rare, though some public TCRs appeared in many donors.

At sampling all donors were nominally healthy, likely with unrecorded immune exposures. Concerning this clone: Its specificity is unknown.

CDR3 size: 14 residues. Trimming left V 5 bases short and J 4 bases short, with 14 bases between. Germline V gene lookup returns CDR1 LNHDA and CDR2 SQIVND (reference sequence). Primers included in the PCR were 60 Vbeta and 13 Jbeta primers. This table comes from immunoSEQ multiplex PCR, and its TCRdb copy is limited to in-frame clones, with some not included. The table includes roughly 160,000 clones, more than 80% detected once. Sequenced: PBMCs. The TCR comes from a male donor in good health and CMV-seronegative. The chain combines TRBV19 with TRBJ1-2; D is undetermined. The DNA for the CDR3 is TGTGCCAGTAGTCCCGGCGCCGAGGGCTATGGCTACACCTTC. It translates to CASSPGAEGYGYTF.